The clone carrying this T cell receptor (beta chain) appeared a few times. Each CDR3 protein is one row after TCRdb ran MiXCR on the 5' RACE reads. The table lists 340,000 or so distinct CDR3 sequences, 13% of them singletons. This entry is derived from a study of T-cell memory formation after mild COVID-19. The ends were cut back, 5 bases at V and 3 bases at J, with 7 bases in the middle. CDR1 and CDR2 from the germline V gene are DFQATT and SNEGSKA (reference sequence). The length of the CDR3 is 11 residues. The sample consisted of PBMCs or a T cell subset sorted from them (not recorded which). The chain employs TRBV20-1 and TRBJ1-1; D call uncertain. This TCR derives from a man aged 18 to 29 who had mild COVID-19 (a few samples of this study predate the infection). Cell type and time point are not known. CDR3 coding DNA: TGCAGTGCTTCTAGGGACACTGAAGCTTTCTTT. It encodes CSASRDTEAFF.